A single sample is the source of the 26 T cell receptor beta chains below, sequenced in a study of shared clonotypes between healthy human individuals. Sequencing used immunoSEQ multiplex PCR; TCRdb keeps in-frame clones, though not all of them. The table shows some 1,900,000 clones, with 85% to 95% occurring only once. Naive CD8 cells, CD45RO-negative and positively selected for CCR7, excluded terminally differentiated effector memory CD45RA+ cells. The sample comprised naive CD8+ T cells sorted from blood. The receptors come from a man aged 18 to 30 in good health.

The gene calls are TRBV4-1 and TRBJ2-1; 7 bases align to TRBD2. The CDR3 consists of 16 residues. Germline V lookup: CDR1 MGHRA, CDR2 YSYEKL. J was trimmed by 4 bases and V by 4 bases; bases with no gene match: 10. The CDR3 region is CASSLRGDSPYNEQFF. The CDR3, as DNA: TGCGCCAGCAGCCTCCGGGGGGACTCACCATACAATGAGCAGTTCTTC.

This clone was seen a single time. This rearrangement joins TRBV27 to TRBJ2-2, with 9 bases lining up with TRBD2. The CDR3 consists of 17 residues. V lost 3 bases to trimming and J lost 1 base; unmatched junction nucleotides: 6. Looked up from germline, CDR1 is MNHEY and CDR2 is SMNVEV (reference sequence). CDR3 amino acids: CASSLLAGAGNTGELFF. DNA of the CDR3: TGTGCCAGCAGTTTGTTAGCGGGAGCAGGGAACACCGGGGAGCTGTTTTTT.

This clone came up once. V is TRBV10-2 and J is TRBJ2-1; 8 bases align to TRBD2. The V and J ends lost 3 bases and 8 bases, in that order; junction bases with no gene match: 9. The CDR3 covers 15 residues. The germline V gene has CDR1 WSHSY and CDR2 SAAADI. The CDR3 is CASSDPAGVTYEQFF. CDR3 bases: TGCGCCAGCAGTGATCCAGCGGGAGTCACTTATGAGCAGTTCTTC.

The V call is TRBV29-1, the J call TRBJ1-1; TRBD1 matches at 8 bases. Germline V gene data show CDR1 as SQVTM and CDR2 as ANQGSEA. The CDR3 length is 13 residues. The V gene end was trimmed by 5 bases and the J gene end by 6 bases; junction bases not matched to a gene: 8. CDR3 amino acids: CSVISGGYAEAFF. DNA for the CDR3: TGCAGCGTTATATCAGGGGGCTACGCTGAAGCTTTCTTT.

The DNA of the CDR3 is TGTGCCAGCGGGGGAAGTGAGCAGTTCTTC. Its protein is CASGGSEQFF. J is TRBJ2-1 and V is TRBV25-1, with D perhaps matching TRBD1 or TRBD2 (5 bases each). The CDR3 covers 10 residues. V dropped 8 bases and J dropped 9 bases, with 8 bases sitting between them. Germline CDR1 MGHDK, CDR2 SYGVNS.

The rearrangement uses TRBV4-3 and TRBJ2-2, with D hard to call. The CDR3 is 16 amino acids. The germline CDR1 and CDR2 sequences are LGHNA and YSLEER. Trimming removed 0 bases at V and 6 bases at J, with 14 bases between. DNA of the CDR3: TGCGCCAGCAGCCAAGACTGGGGAAATGACGCCGGGGAGCTGTTTTTT. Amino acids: CASSQDWGNDAGELFF.

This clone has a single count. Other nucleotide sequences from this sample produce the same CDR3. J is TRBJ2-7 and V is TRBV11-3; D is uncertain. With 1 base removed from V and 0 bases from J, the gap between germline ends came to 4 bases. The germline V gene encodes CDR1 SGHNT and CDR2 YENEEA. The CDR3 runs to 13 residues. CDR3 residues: CASSLGTSYEQYF. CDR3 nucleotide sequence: TGTGCCAGCAGCTTAGGTACCTCCTACGAGCAGTACTTC.

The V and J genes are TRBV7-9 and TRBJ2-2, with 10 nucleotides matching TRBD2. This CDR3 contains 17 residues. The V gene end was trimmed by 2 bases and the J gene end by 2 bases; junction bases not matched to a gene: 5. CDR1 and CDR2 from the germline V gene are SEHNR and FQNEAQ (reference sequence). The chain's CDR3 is CASSLMVAGGNTGELFF. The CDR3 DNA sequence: TGTGCCAGCAGCTTAATGGTAGCGGGAGGCAACACCGGGGAGCTGTTTTTT. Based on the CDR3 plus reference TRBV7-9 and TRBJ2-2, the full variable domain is DTGVSQNPRHKITKRGQNVTFRCDPISEHNRLYWYRQTLGQGPEFLTYFQNEAQLEKSRLLSDRFSAERPKGSFSTLEIQRTEQGDSAMYLCASSLMVAGGNTGELFFGEGSRLTVL.

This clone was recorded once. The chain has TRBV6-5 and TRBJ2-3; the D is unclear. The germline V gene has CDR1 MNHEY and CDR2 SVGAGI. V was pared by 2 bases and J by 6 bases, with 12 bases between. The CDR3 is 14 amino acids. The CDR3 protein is CASSYERASDTQYF. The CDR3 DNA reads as TGTGCCAGCAGTTACGAAAGGGCAAGTGATACGCAGTATTTT.

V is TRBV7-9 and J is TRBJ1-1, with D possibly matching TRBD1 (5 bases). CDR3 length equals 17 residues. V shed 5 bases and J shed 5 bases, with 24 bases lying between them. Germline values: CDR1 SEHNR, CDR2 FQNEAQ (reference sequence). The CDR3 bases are TGTGCCAGCAGCCAAGGCTCGAGAGGGGCTATCCGGACTGAAGCTTTCTTT. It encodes CASSQGSRGAIRTEAFF.

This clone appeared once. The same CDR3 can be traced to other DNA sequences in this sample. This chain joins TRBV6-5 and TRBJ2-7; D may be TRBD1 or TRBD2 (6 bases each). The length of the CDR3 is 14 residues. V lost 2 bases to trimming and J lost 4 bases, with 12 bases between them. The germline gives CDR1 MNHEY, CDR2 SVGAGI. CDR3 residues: CASSYGGRGYEQYF. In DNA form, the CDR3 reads TGTGCCAGCAGTTACGGGGGGCGAGGGTACGAGCAGTACTTC.

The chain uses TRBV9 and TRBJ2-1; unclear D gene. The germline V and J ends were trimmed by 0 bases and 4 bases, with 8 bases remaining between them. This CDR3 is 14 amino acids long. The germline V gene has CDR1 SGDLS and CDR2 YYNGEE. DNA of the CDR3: TGTGCCAGCAGCGTAGATGCGGCATACAATGAGCAGTTCTTC. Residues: CASSVDAAYNEQFF.

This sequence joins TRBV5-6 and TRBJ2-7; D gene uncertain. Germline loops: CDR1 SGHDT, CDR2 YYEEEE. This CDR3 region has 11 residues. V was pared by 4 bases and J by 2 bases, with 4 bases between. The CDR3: CASSAPYEQYF. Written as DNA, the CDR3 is TGTGCCAGCAGCGCACCCTACGAGCAGTACTTC.

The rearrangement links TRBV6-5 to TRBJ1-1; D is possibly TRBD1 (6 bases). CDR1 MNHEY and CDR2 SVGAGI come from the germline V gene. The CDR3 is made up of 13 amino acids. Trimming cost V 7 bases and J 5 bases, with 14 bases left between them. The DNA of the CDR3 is TGTGCCAGCATGGGGGCATGGGGGACTGAAGCTTTCTTT. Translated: CASMGAWGTEAFF.

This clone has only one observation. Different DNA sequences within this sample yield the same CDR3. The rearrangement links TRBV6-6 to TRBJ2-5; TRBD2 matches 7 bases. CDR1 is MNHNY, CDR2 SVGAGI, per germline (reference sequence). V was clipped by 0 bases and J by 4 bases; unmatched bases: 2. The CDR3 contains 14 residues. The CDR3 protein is CASSYSTGGETQYF. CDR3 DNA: TGTGCCAGCAGTTACTCAACGGGAGGAGAGACCCAGTACTTC.

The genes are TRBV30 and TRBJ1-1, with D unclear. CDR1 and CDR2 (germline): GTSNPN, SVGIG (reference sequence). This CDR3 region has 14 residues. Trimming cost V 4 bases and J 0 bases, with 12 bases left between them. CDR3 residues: CAWTKKGMNTEAFF. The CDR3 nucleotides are TGTGCCTGGACTAAAAAGGGAATGAACACTGAAGCTTTCTTT.

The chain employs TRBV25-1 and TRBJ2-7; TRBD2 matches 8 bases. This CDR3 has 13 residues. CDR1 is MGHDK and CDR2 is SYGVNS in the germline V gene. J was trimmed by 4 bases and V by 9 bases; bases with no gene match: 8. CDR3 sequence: CASNSGDSYEQYF. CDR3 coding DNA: TGTGCCAGTAATAGCGGGGATTCTTACGAGCAGTACTTC.

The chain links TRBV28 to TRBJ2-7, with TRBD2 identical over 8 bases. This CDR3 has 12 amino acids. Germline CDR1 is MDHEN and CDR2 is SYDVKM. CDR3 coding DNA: TGTGCTATCGGGGGGGACGTCTACGAGCAGTACTTC. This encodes CAIGGDVYEQYF.

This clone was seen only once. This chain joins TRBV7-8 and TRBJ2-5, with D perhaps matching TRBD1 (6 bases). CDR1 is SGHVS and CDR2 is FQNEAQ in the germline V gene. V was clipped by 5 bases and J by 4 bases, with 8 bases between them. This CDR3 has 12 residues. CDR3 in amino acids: CASSRDIETQYF. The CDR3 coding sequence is TGTGCCAGCAGCAGGGACATAGAGACCCAGTACTTC.

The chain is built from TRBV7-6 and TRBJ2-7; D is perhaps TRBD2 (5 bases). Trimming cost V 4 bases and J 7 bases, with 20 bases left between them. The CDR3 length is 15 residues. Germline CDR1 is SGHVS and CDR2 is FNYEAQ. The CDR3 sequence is CASSSFGVPSTEQYF. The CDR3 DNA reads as TGTGCCAGCAGCTCCTTCGGGGTACCCTCTACGGAGCAGTACTTC.

Here the CDR3 reads CASSQDRTHRNEKLFF. As DNA, the CDR3 is TGCGCCAGCAGCCAAGACCGAACCCACAGGAATGAAAAACTGTTTTTT. The V and J genes are TRBV4-1 and TRBJ1-4; D is perhaps TRBD1 (5 bases). V gave up 0 bases and J gave up 5 bases, with 13 bases separating them. The CDR3 runs to 16 residues. Germline CDR1 is MGHRA and CDR2 is YSYEKL.

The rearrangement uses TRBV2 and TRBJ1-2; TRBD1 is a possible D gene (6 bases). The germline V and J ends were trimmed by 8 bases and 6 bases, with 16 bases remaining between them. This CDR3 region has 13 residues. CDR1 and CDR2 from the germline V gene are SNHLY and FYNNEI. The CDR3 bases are TGTGCCAGCCAGAACAGGGCAGAGGATGGCTACACCTTC. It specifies CASQNRAEDGYTF. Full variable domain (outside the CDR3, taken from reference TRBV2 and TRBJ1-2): EPEVTQTPSHQVTQMGQEVILRCVPISNHLYFYWYRQILGQKVEFLVSFYNNEISEKSEIFDDQFSVERPDGSNFTLKIRSTKLEDSAMYFCASQNRAEDGYTFGSGTRLTVV.

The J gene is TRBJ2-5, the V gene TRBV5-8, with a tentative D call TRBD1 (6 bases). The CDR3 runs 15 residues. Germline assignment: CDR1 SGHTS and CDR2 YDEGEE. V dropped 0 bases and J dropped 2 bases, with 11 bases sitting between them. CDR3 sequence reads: CASSLAGTMQETQYF. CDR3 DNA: TGTGCCAGCAGCTTGGCGGGGACAATGCAAGAGACCCAGTACTTC.

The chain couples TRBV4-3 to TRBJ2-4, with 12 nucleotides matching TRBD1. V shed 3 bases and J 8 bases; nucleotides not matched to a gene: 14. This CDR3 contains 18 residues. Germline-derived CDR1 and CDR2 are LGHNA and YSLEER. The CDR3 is CASSQTLGQGAKRDIQYF. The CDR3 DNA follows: TGCGCCAGCAGCCAGACCCTGGGACAGGGGGCAAAGAGGGACATTCAGTACTTC.

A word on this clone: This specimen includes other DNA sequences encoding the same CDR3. The CDR3 protein is CASSLVLETQYF. DNA of the CDR3: TGTGCCAGCAGCTTGGTCCTAGAGACCCAGTACTTC. V is TRBV7-9 and J is TRBJ2-5; D is undetermined. Germline CDR1 is SEHNR and CDR2 is FQNEAQ (reference sequence). The CDR3 has 12 residues. V lost 3 bases, J lost 4 bases, and 6 bases lay in between.

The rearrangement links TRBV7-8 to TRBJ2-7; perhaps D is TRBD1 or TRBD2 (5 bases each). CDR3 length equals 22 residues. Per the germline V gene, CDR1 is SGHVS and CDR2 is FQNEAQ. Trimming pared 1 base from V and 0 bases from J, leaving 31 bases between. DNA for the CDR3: TGTGCCAGCAGCTTAGTCAGCTCCAAACCGGGACCGACGATGACCGACTCCTACGAGCAGTACTTC. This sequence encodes CASSLVSSKPGPTMTDSYEQYF.